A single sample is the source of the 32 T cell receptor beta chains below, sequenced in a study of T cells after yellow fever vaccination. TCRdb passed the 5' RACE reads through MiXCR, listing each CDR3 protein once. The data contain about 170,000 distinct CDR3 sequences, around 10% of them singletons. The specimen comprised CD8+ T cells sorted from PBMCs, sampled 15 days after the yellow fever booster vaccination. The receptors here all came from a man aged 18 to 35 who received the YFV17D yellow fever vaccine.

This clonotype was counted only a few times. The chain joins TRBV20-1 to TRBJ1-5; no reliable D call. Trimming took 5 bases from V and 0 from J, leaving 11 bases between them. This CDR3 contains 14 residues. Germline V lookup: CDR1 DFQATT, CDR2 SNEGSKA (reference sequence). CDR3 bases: TGCAGTGCTGCCCCGGCCTATAGCAATCAGCCCCAGCATTTT. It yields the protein CSAAPAYSNQPQHF.

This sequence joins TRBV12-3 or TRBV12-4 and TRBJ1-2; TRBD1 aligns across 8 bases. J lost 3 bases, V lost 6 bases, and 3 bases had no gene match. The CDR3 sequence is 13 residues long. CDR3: CASRETGDYGYTF. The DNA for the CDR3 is TGTGCCAGCAGGGAGACAGGGGACTATGGCTACACCTTC.

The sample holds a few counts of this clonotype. The CDR3 bases are TGTGCCAGCAGAGGCGGGTTTTATACCGGGGAGCTGTTTTTT. Its protein is CASRGGFYTGELFF. J is TRBJ2-2 and V is TRBV12-3 or TRBV12-4, with a tentative D call TRBD2 (5 bases). V was clipped by 6 bases and J by 5 bases, with 13 bases between them. This CDR3 comprises 14 residues.

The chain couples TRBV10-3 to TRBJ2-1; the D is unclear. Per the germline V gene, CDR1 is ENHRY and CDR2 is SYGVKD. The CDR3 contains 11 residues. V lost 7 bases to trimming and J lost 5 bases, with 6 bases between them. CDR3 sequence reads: CAIIGNNEQFF. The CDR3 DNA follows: TGTGCCATCATTGGAAACAATGAGCAGTTCTTC.

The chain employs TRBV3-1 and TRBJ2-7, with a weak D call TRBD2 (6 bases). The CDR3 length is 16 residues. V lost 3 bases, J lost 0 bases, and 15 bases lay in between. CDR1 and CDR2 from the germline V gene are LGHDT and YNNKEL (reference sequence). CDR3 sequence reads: CASSQRDSLSSYEQYF. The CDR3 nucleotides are TGTGCCAGCAGCCAGCGGGACTCACTAAGCTCCTACGAGCAGTACTTC.

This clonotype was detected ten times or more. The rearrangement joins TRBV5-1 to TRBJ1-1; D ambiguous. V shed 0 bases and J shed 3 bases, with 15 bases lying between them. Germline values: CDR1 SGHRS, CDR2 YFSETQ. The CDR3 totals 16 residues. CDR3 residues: CASSLALWQEDTEAFF. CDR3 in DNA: TGCGCCAGCAGCTTGGCCCTATGGCAGGAGGACACTGAAGCTTTCTTT.

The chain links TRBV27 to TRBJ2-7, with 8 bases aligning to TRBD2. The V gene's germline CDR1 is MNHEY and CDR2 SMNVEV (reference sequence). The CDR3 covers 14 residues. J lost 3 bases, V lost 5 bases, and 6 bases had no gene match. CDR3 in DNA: TGTGCCAGCAGTCACGGGACTAGAGGCTACGAGCAGTACTTC. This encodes CASSHGTRGYEQYF.

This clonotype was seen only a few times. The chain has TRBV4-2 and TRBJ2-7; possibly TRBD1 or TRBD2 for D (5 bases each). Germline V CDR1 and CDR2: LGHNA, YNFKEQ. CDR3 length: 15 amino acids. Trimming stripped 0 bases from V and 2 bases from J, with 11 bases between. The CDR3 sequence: CASSQERGPPYEQYF. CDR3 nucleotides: TGTGCCAGCAGCCAAGAGAGGGGCCCGCCCTACGAGCAGTACTTC.

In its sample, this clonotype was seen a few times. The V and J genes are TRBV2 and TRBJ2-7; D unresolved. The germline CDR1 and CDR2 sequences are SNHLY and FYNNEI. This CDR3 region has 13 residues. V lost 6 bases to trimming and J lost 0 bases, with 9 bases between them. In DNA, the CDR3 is TGTGCCAGCAGAGCCGTCCGCTCCTACGAGCAGTACTTC. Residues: CASRAVRSYEQYF.

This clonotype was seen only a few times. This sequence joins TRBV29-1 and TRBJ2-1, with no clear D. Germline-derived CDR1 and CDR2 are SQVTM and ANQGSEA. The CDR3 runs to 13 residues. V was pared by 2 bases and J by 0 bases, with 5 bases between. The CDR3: CSVEQSSYNEQFF. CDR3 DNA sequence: TGCAGCGTTGAACAGAGCTCCTACAATGAGCAGTTCTTC.

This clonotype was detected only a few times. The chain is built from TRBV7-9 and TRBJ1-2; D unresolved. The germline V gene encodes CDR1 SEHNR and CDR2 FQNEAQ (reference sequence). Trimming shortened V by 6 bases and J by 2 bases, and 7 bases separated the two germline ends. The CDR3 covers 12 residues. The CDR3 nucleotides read TGTGCCAGCAGTGGCAGAAACTATGGCTACACCTTC. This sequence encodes CASSGRNYGYTF.

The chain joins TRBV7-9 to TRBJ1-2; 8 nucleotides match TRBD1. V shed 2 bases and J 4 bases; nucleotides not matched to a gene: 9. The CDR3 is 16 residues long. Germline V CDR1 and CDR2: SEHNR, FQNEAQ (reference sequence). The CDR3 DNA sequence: TGTGCCAGCAGCTTAATCGCGGGACAGGTTACCTATGGCTACACCTTC. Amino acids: CASSLIAGQVTYGYTF.

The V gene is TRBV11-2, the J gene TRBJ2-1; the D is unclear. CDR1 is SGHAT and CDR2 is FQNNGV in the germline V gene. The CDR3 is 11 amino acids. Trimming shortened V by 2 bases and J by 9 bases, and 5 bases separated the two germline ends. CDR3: CASSLLVEQFF. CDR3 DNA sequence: TGTGCCAGCAGCTTACTCGTTGAGCAGTTCTTC.

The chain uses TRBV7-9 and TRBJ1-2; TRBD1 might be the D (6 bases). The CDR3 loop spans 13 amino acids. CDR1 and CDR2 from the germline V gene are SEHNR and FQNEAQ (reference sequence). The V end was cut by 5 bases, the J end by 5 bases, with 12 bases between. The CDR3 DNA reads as TGTGCCAGCAGCCCCCGGGACACTTATGGCTACACCTTC. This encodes CASSPRDTYGYTF.

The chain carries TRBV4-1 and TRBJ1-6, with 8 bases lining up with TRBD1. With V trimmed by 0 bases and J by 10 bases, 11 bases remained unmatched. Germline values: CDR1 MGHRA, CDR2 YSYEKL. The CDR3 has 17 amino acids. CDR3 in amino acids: CASSQDPLDRDGSPLHF. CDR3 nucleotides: TGCGCCAGCAGCCAAGACCCCCTGGACAGGGATGGGTCACCCCTCCACTTT.

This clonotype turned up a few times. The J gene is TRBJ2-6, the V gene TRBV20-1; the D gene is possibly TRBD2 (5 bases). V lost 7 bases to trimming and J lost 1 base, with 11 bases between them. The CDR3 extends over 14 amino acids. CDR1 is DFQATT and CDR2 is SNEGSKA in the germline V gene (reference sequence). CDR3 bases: TGCAGTGTAGCGTCGTGGTCTGGGGCCAACGTCCTGACTTTC. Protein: CSVASWSGANVLTF.

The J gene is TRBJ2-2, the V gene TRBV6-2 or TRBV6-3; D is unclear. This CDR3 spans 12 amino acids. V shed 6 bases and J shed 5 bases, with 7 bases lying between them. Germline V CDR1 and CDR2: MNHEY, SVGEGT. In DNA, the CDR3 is TGTGCCAGCAGCAGGCATACCGGGGAGCTGTTTTTT. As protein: CASSRHTGELFF.

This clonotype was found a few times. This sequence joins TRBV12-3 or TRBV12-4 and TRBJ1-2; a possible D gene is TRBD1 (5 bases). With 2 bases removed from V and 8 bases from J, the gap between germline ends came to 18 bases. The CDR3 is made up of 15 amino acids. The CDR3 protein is CASSLRGSGVYGYTF. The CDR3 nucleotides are TGTGCCAGCAGTTTACGGGGGTCGGGGGTCTACGGCTACACCTTC.

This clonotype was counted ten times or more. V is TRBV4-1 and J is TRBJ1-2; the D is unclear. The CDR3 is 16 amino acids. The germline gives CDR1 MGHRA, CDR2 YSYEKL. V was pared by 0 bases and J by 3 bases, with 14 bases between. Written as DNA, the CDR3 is TGCGCCAGCAGCCAAGATACCGGACTGGTATACTATGGCTACACCTTC. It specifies CASSQDTGLVYYGYTF.

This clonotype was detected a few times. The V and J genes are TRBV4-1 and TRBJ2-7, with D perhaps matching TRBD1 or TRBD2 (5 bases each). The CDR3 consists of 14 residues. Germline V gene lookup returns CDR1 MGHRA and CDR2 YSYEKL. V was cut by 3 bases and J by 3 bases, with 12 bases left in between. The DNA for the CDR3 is TGCGCCAGCAGCCAGGACCGGGACGGCTACGAGCAGTACGTC. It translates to CASSQDRDGYEQYV.

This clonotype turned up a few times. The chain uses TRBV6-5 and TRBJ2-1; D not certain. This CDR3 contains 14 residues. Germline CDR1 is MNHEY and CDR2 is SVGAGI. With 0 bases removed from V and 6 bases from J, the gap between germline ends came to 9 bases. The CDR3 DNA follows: TGTGCCAGCAGTTACTCGGTGATGGTCAATGAGCAGTTCTTC. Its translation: CASSYSVMVNEQFF.

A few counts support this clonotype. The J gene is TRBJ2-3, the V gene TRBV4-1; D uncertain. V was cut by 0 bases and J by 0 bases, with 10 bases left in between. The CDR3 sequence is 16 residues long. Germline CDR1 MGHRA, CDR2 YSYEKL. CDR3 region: CASSQEAEASTDTQYF. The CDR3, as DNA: TGCGCCAGCAGCCAAGAGGCGGAAGCTAGCACAGATACGCAGTATTTT.

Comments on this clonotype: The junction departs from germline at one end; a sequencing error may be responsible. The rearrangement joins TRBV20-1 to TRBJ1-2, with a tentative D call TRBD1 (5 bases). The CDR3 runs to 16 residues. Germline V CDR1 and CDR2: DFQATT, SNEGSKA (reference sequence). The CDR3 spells CSNFHTGPGVNYGYTF. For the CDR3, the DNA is TGTTCTAATTTCCATACGGGACCGGGGGTGAACTATGGCTACACCTTC.

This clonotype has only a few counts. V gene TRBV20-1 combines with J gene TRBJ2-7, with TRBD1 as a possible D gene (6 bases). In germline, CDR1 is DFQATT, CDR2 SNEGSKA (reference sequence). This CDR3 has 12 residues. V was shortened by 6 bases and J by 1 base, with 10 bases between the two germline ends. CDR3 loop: CSANTGSYEQYF. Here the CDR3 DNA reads TGCAGTGCAAACACAGGGTCCTACGAGCAGTACTTC.

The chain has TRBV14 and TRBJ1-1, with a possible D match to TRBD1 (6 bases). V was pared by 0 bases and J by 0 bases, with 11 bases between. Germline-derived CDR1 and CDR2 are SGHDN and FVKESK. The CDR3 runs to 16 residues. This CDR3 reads CASSQDPGHLNTEAFF. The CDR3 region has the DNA TGTGCCAGCAGCCAAGATCCGGGACACTTGAACACTGAAGCTTTCTTT.

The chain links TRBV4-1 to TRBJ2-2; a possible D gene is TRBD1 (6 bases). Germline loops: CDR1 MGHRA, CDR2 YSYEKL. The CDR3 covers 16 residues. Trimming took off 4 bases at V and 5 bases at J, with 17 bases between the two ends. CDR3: CASSPFQGLGTGELFF. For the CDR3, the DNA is TGCGCCAGCAGCCCTTTCCAGGGGCTGGGGACCGGGGAGCTGTTTTTT.

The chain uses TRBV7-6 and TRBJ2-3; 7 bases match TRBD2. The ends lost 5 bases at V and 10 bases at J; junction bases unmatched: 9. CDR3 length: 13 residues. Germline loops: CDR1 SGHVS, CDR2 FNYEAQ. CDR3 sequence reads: CASSGMTSRAQYF. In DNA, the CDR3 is TGTGCCAGCAGCGGAATGACTAGCCGTGCGCAGTATTTT.

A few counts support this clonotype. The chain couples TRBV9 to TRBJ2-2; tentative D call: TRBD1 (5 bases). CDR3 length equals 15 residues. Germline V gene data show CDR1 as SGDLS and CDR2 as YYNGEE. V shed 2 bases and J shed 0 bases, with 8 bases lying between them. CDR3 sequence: CASSVQGANTGELFF. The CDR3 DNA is TGTGCCAGCAGCGTGCAGGGCGCGAACACCGGGGAGCTGTTTTTT.

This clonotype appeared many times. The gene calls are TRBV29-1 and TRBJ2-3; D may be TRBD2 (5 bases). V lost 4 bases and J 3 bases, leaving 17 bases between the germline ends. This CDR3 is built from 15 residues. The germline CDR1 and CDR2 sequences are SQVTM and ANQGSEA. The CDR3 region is CSVGSAMRETDTQYF. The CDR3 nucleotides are TGCAGCGTTGGTTCCGCGATGAGGGAGACAGATACGCAGTATTTT.

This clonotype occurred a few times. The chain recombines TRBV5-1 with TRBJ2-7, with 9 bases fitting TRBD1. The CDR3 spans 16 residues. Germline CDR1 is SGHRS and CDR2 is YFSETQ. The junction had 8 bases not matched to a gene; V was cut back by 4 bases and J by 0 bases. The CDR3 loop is CASSLPRDRDSYEQYF. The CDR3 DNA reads TGCGCCAGCAGCCTACCGAGGGACAGGGACTCCTACGAGCAGTACTTC. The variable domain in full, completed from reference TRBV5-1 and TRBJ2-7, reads KAGVTQTPRYLIKTRGQQVTLSCSPISGHRSVSWYQQTPGQGLQFLFEYFSETQRNKGNFPGRFSGRQFSNSRSEMNVSTLELGDSALYLCASSLPRDRDSYEQYFGPGTRLTVT.

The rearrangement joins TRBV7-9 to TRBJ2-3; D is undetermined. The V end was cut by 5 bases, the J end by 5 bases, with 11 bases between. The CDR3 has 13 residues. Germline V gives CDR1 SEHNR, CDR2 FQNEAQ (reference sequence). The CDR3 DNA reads TGTGCCAGCAGCCCCCCACACATAGATACGCAGTATTTT. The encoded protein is CASSPPHIDTQYF.

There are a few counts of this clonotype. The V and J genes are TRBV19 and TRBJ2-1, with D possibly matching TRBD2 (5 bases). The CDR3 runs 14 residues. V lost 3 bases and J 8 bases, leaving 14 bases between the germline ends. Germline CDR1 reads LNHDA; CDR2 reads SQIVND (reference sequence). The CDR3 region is CASSIVGDGDEQFF. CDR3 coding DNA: TGTGCCAGTAGTATTGTCGGGGATGGTGATGAGCAGTTCTTC.